This T cell receptor beta chain was recorded in a study of blood T cell repertoires in COVID-19. Germline V gives CDR1 SGDLS, CDR2 YYNGEE. Trimming stripped 3 bases from V and 1 base from J, with 13 bases between. This CDR3 region has 16 residues. Generated by immunoSEQ multiplex PCR, the TCRdb table keeps only in-frame clones and is missing some. The profile covers 300,000 to 400,000 clones, with more than 75% appearing a single time and about 2.5% taken by the ten largest. This TCR was sampled from a woman between 55 and 75 years old with COVID-19, enrolled during active disease. The chain has TRBV9 and TRBJ2-2; TRBD1 is a possible D gene (5 bases). Sequences were obtained from peripheral blood. CDR3 in DNA: TGTGCCAGCAGCGCCTCCCCAGGGTGGAACACCGGGGAGCTGTTTTTT. Translated: CASSASPGWNTGELFF.